These 4 T cell receptor beta chains originate from one sample sequenced in a study of T cells in Graves' hyperthyroidism and ophthalmopathy. Template material for amplifying TCR beta CDR3 regions consisted of RNA transcripts. First-round RT-PCR of the TCR CDR3 relied on the HTBI primer set. One entry per CDR3 protein, called by TCRdb with MiXCR from the multiplex PCR reads. The table has 150,000 to 200,000 distinct CDR3 sequences, 17% seen once; the top ten hold roughly 29%. Sequencing used blood. These receptors were collected from a woman between 50 and 59 years old with Graves' hyperthyroidism.

This clonotype was counted at least ten times. The chain joins TRBV6-5 to TRBJ1-1; no definite D call. The germline gives CDR1 MNHEY, CDR2 SVGAGI. The CDR3 length is 15 residues. Trimming cost V 0 bases and J 0 bases, with 8 bases left between them. The CDR3 loop is CASSYSTNLNTEAFF. Here the CDR3 DNA reads TGTGCCAGCAGTTACTCGACGAATTTGAACACTGAAGCTTTCTTT.

Many counts were recorded for this clonotype. V and J are TRBV28 and TRBJ2-3, with TRBD2 identical over 7 bases. CDR1 and CDR2 from the germline V gene are MDHEN and SYDVKM. V dropped 6 bases and J dropped 4; count of bases not matched to a gene: 4. The CDR3 consists of 13 residues. CDR3 in amino acids: CASRLGRADTQYF. For the CDR3, the DNA is TGTGCCAGCAGGTTGGGGAGGGCAGATACGCAGTATTTT. Based on the CDR3 plus reference TRBV28 and TRBJ2-3, the full variable domain is DVKVTQSSRYLVKRTGEKVFLECVQDMDHENMFWYRQDPGLGLRLIYFSYDVKMKEKGDIPEGYSVSREKKERFSLILESASTNQTSMYLCASRLGRADTQYFGPGTRLTVL.

This clonotype has a count of ten or more. The genes are TRBV7-3 and TRBJ2-3; D gene ambiguous. CDR1 is SGHTA and CDR2 is FQGTGA in the germline V gene. V gave up 5 bases and J gave up 2 bases, with 14 bases separating them. This CDR3 contains 15 residues. CDR3 sequence: CASSPGAGFTDTQYF. The CDR3 DNA reads as TGTGCCAGCAGCCCTGGAGCCGGGTTCACAGATACGCAGTATTTT.

This clonotype was seen at least ten times. The rearrangement links TRBV2 to TRBJ1-1, with TRBD1 as a possible D gene (6 bases). CDR1 is SNHLY and CDR2 is FYNNEI in the germline V gene. The CDR3 runs 16 residues. V lost 1 base and J 11 bases, leaving 23 bases between the germline ends. DNA for the CDR3: TGTGCCAGCAGTGAAGAGGAACCCAGCGGGGGCGCCTGGGCTTTCTTT. Its protein is CASSEEEPSGGAWAFF.